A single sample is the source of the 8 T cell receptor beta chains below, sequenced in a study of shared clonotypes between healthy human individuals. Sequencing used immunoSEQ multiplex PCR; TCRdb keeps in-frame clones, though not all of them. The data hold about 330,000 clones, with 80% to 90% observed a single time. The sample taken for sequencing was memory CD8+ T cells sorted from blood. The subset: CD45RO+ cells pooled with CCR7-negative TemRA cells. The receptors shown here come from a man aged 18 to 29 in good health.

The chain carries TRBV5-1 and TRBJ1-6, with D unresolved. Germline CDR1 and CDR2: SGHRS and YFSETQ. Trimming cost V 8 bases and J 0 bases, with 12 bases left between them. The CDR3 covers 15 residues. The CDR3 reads CASSTRSSYNSPLHF. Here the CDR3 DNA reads TGCGCCAGTTCTACCAGGAGCTCCTATAATTCACCCCTCCACTTT.

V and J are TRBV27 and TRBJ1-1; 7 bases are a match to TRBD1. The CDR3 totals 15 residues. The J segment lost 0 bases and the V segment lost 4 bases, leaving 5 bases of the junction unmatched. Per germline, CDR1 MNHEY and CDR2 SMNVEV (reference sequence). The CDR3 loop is CASSSWDRMNTEAFF. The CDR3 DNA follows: TGTGCCAGCAGTTCCTGGGACAGAATGAACACTGAAGCTTTCTTT.

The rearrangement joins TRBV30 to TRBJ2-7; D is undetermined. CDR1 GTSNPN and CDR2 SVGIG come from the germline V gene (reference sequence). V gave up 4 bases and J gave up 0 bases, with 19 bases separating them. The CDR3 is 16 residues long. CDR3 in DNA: TGTGCCTGGACCGCTCTCCAAGACACCTCCTCCTACGAGCAGTACTTC. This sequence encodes CAWTALQDTSSYEQYF.

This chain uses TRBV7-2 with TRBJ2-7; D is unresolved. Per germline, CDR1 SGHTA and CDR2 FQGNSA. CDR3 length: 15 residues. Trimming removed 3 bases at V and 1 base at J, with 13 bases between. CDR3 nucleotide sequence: TGTGCCAGCAGCTTTCCGGAAGCCCTTTCCTACGAGCAGTACTTC. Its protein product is CASSFPEALSYEQYF.

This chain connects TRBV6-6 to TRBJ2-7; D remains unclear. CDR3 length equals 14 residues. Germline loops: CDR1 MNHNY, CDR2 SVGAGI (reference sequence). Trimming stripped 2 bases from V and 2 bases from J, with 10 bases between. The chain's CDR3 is CASSYPTIAYEQYF. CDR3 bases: TGTGCCAGCAGTTACCCAACTATAGCCTACGAGCAGTACTTC.

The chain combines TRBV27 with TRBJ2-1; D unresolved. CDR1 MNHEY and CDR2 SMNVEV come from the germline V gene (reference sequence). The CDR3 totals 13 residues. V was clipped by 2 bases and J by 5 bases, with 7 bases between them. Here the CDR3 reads CASSLSPNNEQFF. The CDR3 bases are TGTGCCAGCAGTTTAAGTCCCAACAATGAGCAGTTCTTC.

CDR3 in amino acids: CASSSQTTIKDTEAFF. The CDR3 nucleotides are TGTGCCAGCAGCTCTCAAACGACTATTAAGGATACTGAAGCTTTCTTT. The rearrangement uses TRBV7-9 and TRBJ1-1; the D is unclear. Germline values: CDR1 SEHNR, CDR2 FQNEAQ (reference sequence). The V end was cut by 4 bases, the J end by 5 bases, with 20 bases between. The CDR3 is made up of 16 amino acids.

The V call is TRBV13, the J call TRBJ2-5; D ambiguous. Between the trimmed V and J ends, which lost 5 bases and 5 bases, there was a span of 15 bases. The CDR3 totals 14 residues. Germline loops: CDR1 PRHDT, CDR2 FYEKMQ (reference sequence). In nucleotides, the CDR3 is TGTGCCAGCAGCCCAGCAAGAAGCCGGGAGACCCAGTACTTC. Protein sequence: CASSPARSRETQYF.